These T cell receptor beta chains were read from a single sample in a study of cytomegalovirus exposure and HLA in healthy donors. Produced via immunoSEQ multiplex PCR; TCRdb's table is partial and in-frame only. This sample has about 130,000 clones, with 89% found just once. Sequencing was carried out using PBMCs. The receptors were gathered from a woman under 30 in good health and CMV-seronegative. Each CDR3 is given with its conserved first and last residue. A D gene is named only where the DNA matches it firmly. Clone sizes are given selectively: once, few, many, or a class where the clone is expanded.

cdr3_nt,cdr3_aa,j_call,clone_size,d_call,v_call
TGTGCCAGCAGCTCATGGGCCGGCAATCAGCCCCAGCATTTT,CASSSWAGNQPQHF,TRBJ1-5,NA,NA,TRBV7-8
TGTGCCAGCAGCCCTACGACAGGGAGTCCTGGAAACACCATATATTTT,CASSPTTGSPGNTIYF,TRBJ1-3,NA,TRBD1,TRBV7-9
TGCAGCGTCCAAGCCGGGGGAAGGCAGTTCTTC,CSVQAGGRQFF,TRBJ2-1,NA,NA,TRBV29-1
TGTGCCTGGAGTCAAGATACGCAGTATTTT,CAWSQDTQYF,TRBJ2-3,NA,NA,TRBV30
TGCGCCAGCAGTCCCGGGAATTCCCACTACGAGCAGTACTTC,CASSPGNSHYEQYF,TRBJ2-7,NA,NA,TRBV4-3
TGTGCCGGAACAGGGGGCGGAGAGACCCAGTACTTC,CAGTGGGETQYF,TRBJ2-5,NA,TRBD1,TRBV30
TGCGCCAGCAGCTTGGGACGGGAGGTTAATTTT,CASSLGREVNF,TRBJ2-3,NA,TRBD2,TRBV5-1
TGCGCCAGCAGCCCCCGGGACAGGGCCCACGAGCAGTACTTC,CASSPRDRAHEQYF,TRBJ2-7,NA,TRBD1,TRBV4-3
TGTGCCAGCAGTGAGCAACTAGCGGGCATTAACTTAGGATTAAATGAGCAGTTCTTC,CASSEQLAGINLGLNEQFF,TRBJ2-1,NA,TRBD2,TRBV2
TGTGCCAGCAGCTTTAGCGGGAGCCCCGATGGGACAGATACGCAGTATTTT,CASSFSGSPDGTDTQYF,TRBJ2-3,NA,TRBD2,TRBV7-8
TGTGCCAGCAGCGGATCTATTGGGGGTACCGGGACAACCGTCTCTGGAAACACCATATATTTT,CASSGSIGGTGTTVSGNTIYF,TRBJ1-3,NA,NA,TRBV9
TGCAGTGCGGGGACAGGAGGCTACACCTTC,CSAGTGGYTF,TRBJ1-2,once,TRBD1,TRBV20-1
TGTGCCAGCAGCGTAGCGGGCGGGTACAATGAGCAGTTCTTC,CASSVAGGYNEQFF,TRBJ2-1,NA,TRBD2,TRBV5-4
TGTGCCAGCAGCGACGATGCCGGGAGTCGGGATGAGCAGTTCTTC,CASSDDAGSRDEQFF,TRBJ2-1,NA,NA,TRBV9
TGTGCCAGCTCACGGCTACAGGGACACCAAGAGACCCAGTACTTC,CASSRLQGHQETQYF,TRBJ2-5,NA,NA,TRBV18
TGTGCCAGCAGTTACTCCGGGACTAGCGGATACAATGAGCAGTTCTTC,CASSYSGTSGYNEQFF,TRBJ2-1,NA,TRBD2,TRBV6-5
TGTGCCAGCAGGGAAGCGGGGCCAGATTACGAGCAGTACTTC,CASREAGPDYEQYF,TRBJ2-7,NA,TRBD2,TRBV27
TGTGCCAGCAGTCAATCCGGGACAGGGGGCTACACCTTC,CASSQSGTGGYTF,TRBJ1-2,NA,TRBD1,TRBV6-5
TGTGCCAGCGGGGAGCCCGCCACAGATACGCAGTATTTT,CASGEPATDTQYF,TRBJ2-3,NA,NA,TRBV6-1
TGTGCCAGCAGTGACAGTCCAGGGCAGTTCTTC,CASSDSPGQFF,TRBJ2-1,NA,NA,TRBV6-1
TGTGCCAGCAGTGAACGAGGACAGGGGGCGATTCCGCCCCAGCATTTT,CASSERGQGAIPPQHF,TRBJ1-5,NA,TRBD1,TRBV6-1
TGTGCCAGCAGCCCACTGACAGGGAAAGACAATGAGCAGTTCTTC,CASSPLTGKDNEQFF,TRBJ2-1,NA,TRBD1,TRBV14
TGCGCCAGCAGTGGCGACAGGGGGAACACTGAAGCTTTCTTT,CASSGDRGNTEAFF,TRBJ1-1,NA,TRBD1,TRBV5-1
TGTGCCATCGGCTCGCGGGCGGCCGGGGAGCTGTTTTTT,CAIGSRAAGELFF,TRBJ2-2,few,NA,TRBV10-3
TGTGCCAGCAGCTCGGACAGGTCTAATGAAAAACTGTTTTTT,CASSSDRSNEKLFF,TRBJ1-4,NA,TRBD1,TRBV6-6
TGTGCCAGCAGCTTAGCCAGGGAATACGAGCAGTACTTC,CASSLAREYEQYF,TRBJ2-7,NA,NA,TRBV7-6
TGCGCCAGCAGGTCAGGGGATTCCCCGGAACTGTTTTTT,CASRSGDSPELFF,TRBJ1-4,NA,NA,TRBV4-1
TGTGCCAGCTCCGGGGGGGAGAGGGTCTATGGCTACACCTTC,CASSGGERVYGYTF,TRBJ1-2,NA,NA,TRBV11-2
TGTGCCAGCATCTCGGGGGGCTACAATGAGCAGTTCTTC,CASISGGYNEQFF,TRBJ2-1,NA,TRBD2,TRBV6-1
TGTGCCAGCAGGCAGACAGGGAGTATCCTCTATGGCTACACCTTC,CASRQTGSILYGYTF,TRBJ1-2,NA,TRBD1,TRBV6-1
TGTGCCAGTAGTTTGGGACAGGGGTTCGGAGATGAGCAGTTCTTC,CASSLGQGFGDEQFF,TRBJ2-1,few,TRBD1,TRBV19
TGTGCCAGCAGGGCGACCCTGAAAACCGGGGAAGCTTTCTTT,CASRATLKTGEAFF,TRBJ1-1,NA,NA,TRBV2
TGTGCCAGCAAGGAGAGCTCCTACAATGAGCAGTTCTTC,CASKESSYNEQFF,TRBJ2-1,once,NA,TRBV7-9
TGCGCCAGCAGCTTGGTAGGACAGGGTGCTGAAGCTTTCTTT,CASSLVGQGAEAFF,TRBJ1-1,NA,TRBD1,TRBV5-1
TGTGCCTGGAGTGTAACCGGGACAGGGTATGGCTACACCTTC,CAWSVTGTGYGYTF,TRBJ1-2,NA,TRBD1,TRBV30